The 10 T cell receptor beta chains below all came from one sample that was sequenced in a study of shared clonotypes between healthy human individuals. The protocol was immunoSEQ multiplex PCR, while the TCRdb copy is restricted to in-frame clones and leaves out a portion. The data contain more than 2 million clones, more than 90% of them singletons. Sequencing was carried out using naive CD4+ T cells sorted from blood. Regarding subset: CD45RA+ positively selected. The receptors stem from a young man in good health.

The V call is TRBV7-9, the J call TRBJ1-1; D ambiguous. This CDR3 is 13 amino acids long. Trimming stripped 6 bases from V and 6 bases from J, with 14 bases between. Germline V lookup: CDR1 SEHNR, CDR2 FQNEAQ (reference sequence). CDR3 amino acids: CASSVRQDPEAFF. The CDR3 DNA sequence: TGTGCCAGCAGTGTACGGCAGGACCCTGAAGCTTTCTTT.

V and J are TRBV7-2 and TRBJ2-7; tentatively, D is TRBD2 (5 bases). The ends were cut back, 1 base at V and 1 base at J, with 11 bases in the middle. CDR1 is SGHTA and CDR2 is FQGNSA in the germline V gene. CDR3 size: 15 residues. The CDR3 loop reads CASSLVDSASYEQYF. The CDR3 nucleotides are TGTGCCAGCAGCTTAGTTGATAGCGCGTCCTACGAGCAGTACTTC.

This sequence joins TRBV11-2 and TRBJ2-7; D uncertain. Deletions cut 1 base from V and 0 bases from J, with 10 bases between. CDR3 length: 15 amino acids. CDR1 and CDR2 (germline): SGHAT, FQNNGV. CDR3 residues: CASSLGWVSSYEQYF. The CDR3 DNA reads TGTGCCAGCAGCTTAGGGTGGGTAAGCTCCTACGAGCAGTACTTC.

The chain joins TRBV10-3 to TRBJ2-5; D unresolved. Germline V CDR1 and CDR2: ENHRY, SYGVKD. V was clipped by 7 bases and J by 2 bases, with 11 bases between them. CDR3 length equals 13 residues. Written as DNA, the CDR3 is TGTGCCATCAAGGGCGTCGAACAAGAGACCCAGTACTTC. Translated: CAIKGVEQETQYF.

The chain has TRBV5-4 and TRBJ2-1; 13 nucleotides match TRBD2. V was clipped by 7 bases and J by 7 bases; unmatched bases: 11. This CDR3 has 16 residues. Germline assignment: CDR1 SGHNT and CDR2 YYREEE (reference sequence). The CDR3 loop is CASSSGGLAGANEQFF. The CDR3 DNA sequence: TGTGCCAGCTCTTCAGGCGGACTAGCGGGAGCAAATGAGCAGTTCTTC.

V usage is TRBV2 and J usage is TRBJ1-2; the D is unclear. CDR1 and CDR2 from the germline V gene are SNHLY and FYNNEI. Deletions cut 7 bases from V and 2 bases from J, with 5 bases between. CDR3 length equals 11 residues. The CDR3 reads CASTQNYGYTF. In DNA form, the CDR3 reads TGTGCCAGCACACAGAACTATGGCTACACCTTC.

The chain carries TRBV6-6 and TRBJ1-6, with 8 bases matching TRBD1. V dropped 0 bases and J dropped 7; count of bases not matched to a gene: 2. Germline assignment: CDR1 MNHNY and CDR2 SVGAGI (reference sequence). The CDR3 runs to 15 residues. Here the CDR3 DNA reads TGTGCCAGCAGTTACTCGGGACAGGACAATTCACCCCTCCACTTT. Protein: CASSYSGQDNSPLHF.

The rearrangement links TRBV5-4 to TRBJ2-2; the D is unclear. Germline-derived CDR1 and CDR2 are SGHNT and YYREEE (reference sequence). V lost 0 bases and J lost 4, with 10 bases in between. The CDR3 has 15 amino acids. Here the CDR3 DNA reads TGTGCCAGCAGCTTGGAGTTTACTATCACCGGGGAGCTGTTTTTT. This encodes CASSLEFTITGELFF.

This rearrangement joins TRBV28 to TRBJ2-5; D is undetermined. CDR1 and CDR2 from the germline V gene are MDHEN and SYDVKM. The V end lost 2 bases, the J end lost 1 base, and 14 bases lay between the germline ends. There are 16 residues in the CDR3. The CDR3 is CASSLLERLTQETQYF. The CDR3 nucleotides are TGTGCCAGCAGTTTACTGGAGCGCCTTACCCAAGAGACCCAGTACTTC.

The chain joins TRBV11-2 to TRBJ1-1; no reliable D call. The CDR3 is 13 residues long. Trimming took 5 bases from V and 4 from J, leaving 11 bases between them. Germline lookup yields CDR1 SGHAT and CDR2 FQNNGV. The CDR3 DNA reads TGTGCCAGCAGCCCCCGTGGGAGCACTGAAGCTTTCTTT. The encoded protein is CASSPRGSTEAFF.